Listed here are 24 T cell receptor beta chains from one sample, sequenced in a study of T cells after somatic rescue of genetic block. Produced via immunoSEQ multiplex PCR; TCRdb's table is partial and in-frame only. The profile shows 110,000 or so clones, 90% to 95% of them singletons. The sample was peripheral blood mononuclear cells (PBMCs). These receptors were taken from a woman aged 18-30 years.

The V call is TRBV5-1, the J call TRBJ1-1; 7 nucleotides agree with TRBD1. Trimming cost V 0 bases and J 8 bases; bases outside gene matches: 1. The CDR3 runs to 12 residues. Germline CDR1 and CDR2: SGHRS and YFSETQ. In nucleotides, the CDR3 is TGCGCCAGCAGCTTGGGACAGGGCGAAGCTTTCTTT. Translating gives CASSLGQGEAFF.

Here the CDR3 DNA reads TGTGCCAGCAGCACGCCGGGACAGGGGATGAATGAGCAGTTCTTC. Protein product: CASSTPGQGMNEQFF. The chain employs TRBV13 and TRBJ2-1; 10 positions match TRBD1. V lost 5 bases, J lost 7 bases, and 8 bases stayed unmatched. Germline CDR1 and CDR2: PRHDT and FYEKMQ (reference sequence). The CDR3 length is 15 residues.

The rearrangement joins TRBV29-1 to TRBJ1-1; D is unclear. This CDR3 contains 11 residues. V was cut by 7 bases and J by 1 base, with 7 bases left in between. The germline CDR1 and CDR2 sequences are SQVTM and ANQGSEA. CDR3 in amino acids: CSAAGNTEAFF. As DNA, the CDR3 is TGCAGCGCAGCAGGGAACACTGAAGCTTTCTTT.

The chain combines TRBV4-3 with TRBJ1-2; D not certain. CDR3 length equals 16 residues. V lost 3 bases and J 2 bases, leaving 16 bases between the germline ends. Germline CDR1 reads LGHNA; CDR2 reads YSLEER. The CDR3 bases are TGCGCCAGCAGCCAGGAAATGACTGGACGGAACTATGGCTACACCTTC. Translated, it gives CASSQEMTGRNYGYTF.

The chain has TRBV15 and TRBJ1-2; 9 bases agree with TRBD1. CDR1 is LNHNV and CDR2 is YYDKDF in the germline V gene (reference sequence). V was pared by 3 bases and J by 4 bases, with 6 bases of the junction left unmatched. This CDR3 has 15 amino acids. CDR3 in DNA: TGTGCCACCAGCAGGCGACAGGGGGAGGCCTATGGCTACACCTTC. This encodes CATSRRQGEAYGYTF. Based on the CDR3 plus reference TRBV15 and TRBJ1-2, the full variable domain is DAMVIQNPRYQVTQFGKPVTLSCSQTLNHNVMYWYQQKSSQAPKLLFHYYDKDFNNEADTPDNFQSRRPNTSFCFLDIRSPGLGDTAMYLCATSRRQGEAYGYTFGSGTRLTVV.

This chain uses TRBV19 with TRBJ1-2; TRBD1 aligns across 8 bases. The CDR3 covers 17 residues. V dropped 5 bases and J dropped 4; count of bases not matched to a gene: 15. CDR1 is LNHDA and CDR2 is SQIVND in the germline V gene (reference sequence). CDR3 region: CASSDGQGGSMVYGYTF. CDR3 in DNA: TGTGCCAGTAGTGATGGACAGGGAGGGAGTATGGTCTATGGCTACACCTTC.

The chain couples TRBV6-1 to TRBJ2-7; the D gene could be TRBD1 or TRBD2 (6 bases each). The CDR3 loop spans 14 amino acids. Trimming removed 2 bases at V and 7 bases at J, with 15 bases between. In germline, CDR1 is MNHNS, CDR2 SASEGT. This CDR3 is CASSESGGLREQYF. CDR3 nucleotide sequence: TGTGCCAGCAGTGAATCTGGGGGGCTAAGGGAGCAGTACTTC.

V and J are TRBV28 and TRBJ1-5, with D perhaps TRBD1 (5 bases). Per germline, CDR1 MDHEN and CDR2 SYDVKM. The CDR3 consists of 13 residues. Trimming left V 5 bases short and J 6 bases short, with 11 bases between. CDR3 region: CASSLPGGQPQHF. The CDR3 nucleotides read TGTGCCAGCAGTCTCCCGGGGGGTCAGCCCCAGCATTTT.

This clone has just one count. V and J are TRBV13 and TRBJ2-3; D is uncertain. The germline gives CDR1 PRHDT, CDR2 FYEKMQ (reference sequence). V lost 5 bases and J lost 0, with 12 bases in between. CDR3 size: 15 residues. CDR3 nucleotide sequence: TGTGCCAGCAGCCAATACCAGCTTAGCACAGATACGCAGTATTTT. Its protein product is CASSQYQLSTDTQYF.

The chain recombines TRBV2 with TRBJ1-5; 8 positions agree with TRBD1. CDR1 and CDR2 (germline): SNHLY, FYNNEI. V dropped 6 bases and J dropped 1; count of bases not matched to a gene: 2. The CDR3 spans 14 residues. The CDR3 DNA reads TGTGCCAGCAGGGGGACAGGAAGCAATCAGCCCCAGCATTTT. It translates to CASRGTGSNQPQHF.

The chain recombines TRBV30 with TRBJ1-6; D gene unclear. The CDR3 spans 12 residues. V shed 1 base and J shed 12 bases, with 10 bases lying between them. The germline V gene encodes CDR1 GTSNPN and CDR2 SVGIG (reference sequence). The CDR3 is CAWSAWSRPLHF. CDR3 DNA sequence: TGTGCCTGGAGTGCTTGGAGTCGACCCCTCCACTTT.

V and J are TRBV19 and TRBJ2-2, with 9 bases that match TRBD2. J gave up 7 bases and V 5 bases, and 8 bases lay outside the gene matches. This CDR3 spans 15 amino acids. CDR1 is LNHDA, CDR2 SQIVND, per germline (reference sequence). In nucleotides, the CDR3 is TGTGCCAGTAGTGTCAGCGGGGGGAAGATCGGGGAGCTGTTTTTT. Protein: CASSVSGGKIGELFF.

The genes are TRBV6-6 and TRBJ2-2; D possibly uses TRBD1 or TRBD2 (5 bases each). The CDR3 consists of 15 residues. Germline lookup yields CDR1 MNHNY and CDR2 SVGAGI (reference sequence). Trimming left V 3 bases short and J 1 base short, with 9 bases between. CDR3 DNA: TGTGCCAGCAGTTATAGAGGGGAGAACACCGGGGAGCTGTTTTTT. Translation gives CASSYRGENTGELFF.

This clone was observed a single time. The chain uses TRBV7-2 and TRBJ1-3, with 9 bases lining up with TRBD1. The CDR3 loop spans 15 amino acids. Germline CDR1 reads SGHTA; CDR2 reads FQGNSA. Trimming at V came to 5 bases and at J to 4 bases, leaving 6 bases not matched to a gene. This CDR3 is CASSREGTGGNTIYF. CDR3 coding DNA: TGTGCCAGCAGCCGTGAAGGGACAGGGGGAAACACCATATATTTT.

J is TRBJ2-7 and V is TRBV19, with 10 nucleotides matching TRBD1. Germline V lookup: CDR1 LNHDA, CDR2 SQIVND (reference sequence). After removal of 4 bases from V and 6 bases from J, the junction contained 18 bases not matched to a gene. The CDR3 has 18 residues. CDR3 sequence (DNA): TGTGCCAGTAGTAATACCGGACAGGGGGGCAATTCTCCTGGCGAGCAGTACTTC. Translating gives CASSNTGQGGNSPGEQYF. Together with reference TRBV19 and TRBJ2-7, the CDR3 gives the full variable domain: DGGITQSPKYLFRKEGQNVTLSCEQNLNHDAMYWYRQDPGQGLRLIYYSQIVNDFQKGDIAEGYSVSREKKESFPLTVTSAQKNPTAFYLCASSNTGQGGNSPGEQYFGPGTRLTVT.

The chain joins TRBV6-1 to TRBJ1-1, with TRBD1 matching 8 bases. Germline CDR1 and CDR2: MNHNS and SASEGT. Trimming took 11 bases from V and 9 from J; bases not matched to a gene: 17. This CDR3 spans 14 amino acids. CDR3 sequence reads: CAGRLQGDVPQAFF. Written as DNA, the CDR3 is TGTGCCGGACGTCTACAGGGGGATGTTCCCCAAGCTTTCTTT.

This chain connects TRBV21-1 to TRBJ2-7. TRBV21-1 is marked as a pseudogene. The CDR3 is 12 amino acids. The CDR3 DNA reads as TGTGCCAGCAGCAGGGGCTCCTACGAGCAGTACTTC. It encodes CASSRGSYEQYF.

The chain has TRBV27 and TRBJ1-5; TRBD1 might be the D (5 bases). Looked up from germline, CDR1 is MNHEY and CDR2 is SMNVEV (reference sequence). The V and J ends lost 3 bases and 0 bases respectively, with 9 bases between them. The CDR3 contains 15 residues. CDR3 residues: CASSFDSRSNQPQHF. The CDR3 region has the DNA TGTGCCAGCAGTTTCGACAGCCGTAGCAATCAGCCCCAGCATTTT.

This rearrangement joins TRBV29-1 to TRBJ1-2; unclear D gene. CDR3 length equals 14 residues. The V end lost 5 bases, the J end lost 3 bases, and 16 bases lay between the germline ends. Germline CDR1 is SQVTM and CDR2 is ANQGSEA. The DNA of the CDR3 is TGCAGCGTTTATAGCCCCGACGCATACTATGGCTACACCTTC. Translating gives CSVYSPDAYYGYTF.

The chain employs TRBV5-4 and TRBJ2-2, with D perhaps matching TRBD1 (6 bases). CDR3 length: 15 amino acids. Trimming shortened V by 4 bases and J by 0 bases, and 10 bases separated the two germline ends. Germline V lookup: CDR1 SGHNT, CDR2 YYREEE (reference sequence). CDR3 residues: CASSPDRTNTGELFF. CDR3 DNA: TGTGCCAGCAGCCCCGACAGGACGAACACCGGGGAGCTGTTTTTT.

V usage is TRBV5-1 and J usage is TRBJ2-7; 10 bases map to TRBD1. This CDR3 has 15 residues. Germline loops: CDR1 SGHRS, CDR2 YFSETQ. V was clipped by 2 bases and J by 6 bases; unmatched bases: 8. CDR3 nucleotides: TGCGCCAGCAGCTTACCGGGACAGGGGATTATCGAGCAGTACTTC. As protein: CASSLPGQGIIEQYF.

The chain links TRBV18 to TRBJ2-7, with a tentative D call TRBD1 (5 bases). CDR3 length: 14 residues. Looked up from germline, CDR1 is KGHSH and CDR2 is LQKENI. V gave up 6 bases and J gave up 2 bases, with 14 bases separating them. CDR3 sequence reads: CASSASRVTYEQYF. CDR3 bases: TGTGCCAGCTCCGCGTCCAGGGTTACCTACGAGCAGTACTTC.

CDR3: CASSARDRGQSYEQYF. The CDR3 DNA sequence: TGTGCCAGTAGTGCCCGGGACAGGGGACAATCCTACGAGCAGTACTTC. The chain has TRBV19 and TRBJ2-7; 10 bases align to TRBD1. The V and J ends lost 5 bases and 1 base, in that order; junction bases with no gene match: 8. Germline CDR1 is LNHDA and CDR2 is SQIVND (reference sequence). The CDR3 totals 16 residues. Combining the CDR3 with reference TRBV19 and TRBJ2-7 gives the whole variable domain DGGITQSPKYLFRKEGQNVTLSCEQNLNHDAMYWYRQDPGQGLRLIYYSQIVNDFQKGDIAEGYSVSREKKESFPLTVTSAQKNPTAFYLCASSARDRGQSYEQYFGPGTRLTVT.

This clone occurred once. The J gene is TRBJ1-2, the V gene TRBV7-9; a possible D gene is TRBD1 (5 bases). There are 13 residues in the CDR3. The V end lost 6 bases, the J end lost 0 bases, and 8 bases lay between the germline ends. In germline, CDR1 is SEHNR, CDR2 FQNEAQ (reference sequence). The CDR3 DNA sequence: TGTGCCAGCAGGAGGGACTCTAACTATGGCTACACCTTC. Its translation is CASRRDSNYGYTF. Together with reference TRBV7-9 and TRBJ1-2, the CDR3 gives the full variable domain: DTGVSQNPRHKITKRGQNVTFRCDPISEHNRLYWYRQTLGQGPEFLTYFQNEAQLEKSRLLSDRFSAERPKGSFSTLEIQRTEQGDSAMYLCASRRDSNYGYTFGSGTRLTVV.